This record covers a single TCR beta chain. The DNA is omitted, as the CDR3 cannot be located on it reliably, and the CDR3 follows TCRdb's listing. The sample originates from a study of control samples from healthy donors and cancer patients. The repertoire was sequenced with immunoSEQ multiplex PCR; TCRdb's copy has only in-frame clones and lacks some. Of around 120,000 clones listed, 93% are singletons. In germline, CDR1 is SNHLY, CDR2 FYNNEI. The CDR3 length equals 15 residues, ends included. The V gene is TRBV2, the J gene TRBJ2-7. The receptor comes from a man between 25 and 39 years old in good health. Sequenced material: blood. CDR3 protein: CASILGLGRVYEQYV.